This TCR beta chain is drawn from a study of T cell responses to AZD1222 COVID-19 vaccine (dated by TCRdb to the early 2020s). As for the study more broadly: Because spike-specific TCR depth and breadth did not differ between the two schedules, AZD1222 recipients who got a second dose at roughly 4 weeks were pooled with those who got a second dose at roughly 12 weeks. TCR sequencing was performed for roughly 240 trial participants, of whom around 200 were given two doses of AZD1222 and around 25 were given two doses of MenACWY control vaccine. Trial participants were enrolled into age subgroups of 18-55, 56-69 and 70-plus years, which contained approximately 150, 30 and 60 TCR-sequenced participants, respectively. Results and caveats for the whole study, not just this receptor: Vaccine-associated CD4 TCRs spanned the whole spike protein, with dominant responses in regions 160-218 and 743-854. Conclusions about previously exposed vaccinees are limited, since just five to seven AZD1222 recipients were seropositive for SARS-CoV-2 at baseline. Because no samples from the day 14 peak response were available, repertoires could be characterized only after the peak T cell response. Epitopes outside the regions mutated in the B.1.351 and B.1.1.7 variants were reportedly recognized by nearly half of the unique spike-specific TCRs. In the small 56-69-year group, the increase in depth fell short of significance, most likely because of low power. Spike-specific TCR breadth and depth rose significantly after two AZD1222 doses compared with day 0 and with MenACWY recipients. Participants were mostly white British and included more females than males, and it was suggested by the authors that clonal diversity may have been underestimated.

A word on this clone: The antigen it recognizes is unknown. No much larger clonotype is one base removed from it; base qualities were not supplied.

What the time point label conveys for this sample: baseline before first vaccination. Vaccinee samples came from UK trials COV001 and COV002, including a single-blind randomized controlled phase 2/3 trial of AZD1222 (ChAdOx1 nCoV-19) in healthy adults. Trial participant PBMC samples were collected at day 0 and day 28 after the second dose for TCRbeta chain sequencing. Sequences LNHDA (CDR1) and SQIVND (CDR2) are obtained from the germline V gene (reference sequence). V and J lose 7 bases and 0 bases, and a span of 10 bases separates them. Reading from cysteine to phenylalanine, the CDR3 counts 15 amino acids. Only CDR3 DNA remains: 45 bases, in frame from the first base. The CDR3 regions of human TCRbeta chains were analyzed by immunosequencing. The original methods were these. Repertoire TCRs were checked for matches against a reference library of SARS-CoV-2-specific TCRs that had been generated using the MIRA antigen-specificity platform. Breadth was defined as the fraction of unique TCRs that were SARS-CoV-2-associated. Depth was defined as the fraction of total T cells that were SARS-CoV-2-associated. Using the MIRA data, each spike-specific TCR was assigned both to the spike region to which the TCR was reactive and to a CD4 or CD8 class. Log10-transformed breadth and depth values were compared by one-way ANOVA with Sidak's multiple comparisons tests. Imported from immuneACCESS, the table was reduced by TCRdb to in-frame sequences with V and J called. These copies leave out some clones; in studies compared against another copy, an unresolved V gene accounts for under half, and the cause of the remainder is not known. V and J calls and clone size follow that table, whereas D and trimming were derived from the DNA. The sample data list roughly 170,000 clones, and 80% to 90% of these were observed just once. Clones ranked in the top ten supply roughly 0.5% of the sample.

This material consisted of peripheral blood, taken on day 0 of AZD1222 vaccination. The sequence joins TRBV19 to TRBJ2-6; a tentative D match to TRBD2 spans 6 bases. This sequence originates from an adult in good health. CDR3 sequence: CASKTGLSGANVLTF. The bases are TGTGCCAGTAAAACGGGACTCTCTGGGGCCAACGTCCTGACTTTC. This CDR3, with the reference TRBV19 and TRBJ2-6 proteins standing in past its ends, gives the full variable domain DGGITQSPKYLFRKEGQNVTLSCEQNLNHDAMYWYRQDPGQGLRLIYYSQIVNDFQKGDIAEGYSVSREKKESFPLTVTSAQKNPTAFYLCASKTGLSGANVLTFGAGSRLTVL.